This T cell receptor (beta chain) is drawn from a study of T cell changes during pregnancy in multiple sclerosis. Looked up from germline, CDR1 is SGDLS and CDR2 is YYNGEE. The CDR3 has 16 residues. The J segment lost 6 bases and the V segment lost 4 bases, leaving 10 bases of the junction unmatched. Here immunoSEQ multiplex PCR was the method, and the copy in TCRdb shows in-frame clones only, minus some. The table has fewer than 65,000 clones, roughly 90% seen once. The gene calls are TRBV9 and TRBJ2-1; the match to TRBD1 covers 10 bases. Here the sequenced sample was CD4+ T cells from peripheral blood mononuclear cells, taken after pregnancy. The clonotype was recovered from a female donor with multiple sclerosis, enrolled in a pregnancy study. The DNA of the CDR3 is TGTGCCAGCAGCTTCCAAAGGACAGGGGGGGGCAATGAGCAGTTCTTC. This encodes CASSFQRTGGGNEQFF.